These T cell receptor beta chains were read from a single sample in a study of radiation and T cells in renal cell carcinoma. Assay used: immunoSEQ multiplex PCR; TCRdb lists only in-frame clones, some missing. The sample holds roughly 140,000 clones; approximately 88% are singletons and the top ten take about an eighth. The sequences come from blood, collected from a patient whose treatment included radiotherapy and nephrectomy. These receptors were collected from a woman aged 45-65 years with renal cell carcinoma. Each CDR3 is given with its conserved first and last residue. D genes are given only for firm matches. Size values are once, few and many counts, or a class for expanded clones, and some rows have none.

v_call: TRBV10-3; d_call: TRBD2; j_call: TRBJ2-1; clone_size: -; cdr3_nt: TGTGCCATCAGTGACGCTAGCGGGGATTCCTACAATGAGCAGTTCTTC; cdr3_aa: CAISDASGDSYNEQFF
v_call: TRBV7-8; d_call: -; j_call: TRBJ1-4; clone_size: -; cdr3_nt: TGTGCCAGCAGCTTAGTACAGGGAGGGGAAAAACTGTTTTTT; cdr3_aa: CASSLVQGGEKLFF
v_call: TRBV5-1; d_call: -; j_call: TRBJ1-2; clone_size: -; cdr3_nt: TGCGCCAGCAGCTTGGAGTTGGGAAGTGGCTACACCTTC; cdr3_aa: CASSLELGSGYTF
v_call: TRBV19; d_call: -; j_call: TRBJ2-7; clone_size: -; cdr3_nt: TGTGCCAGTAGTATTTGGTCGGACGCTAGCTCCTACGAGCAGTACTTC; cdr3_aa: CASSIWSDASSYEQYF
v_call: TRBV19; d_call: TRBD1; j_call: TRBJ2-3; clone_size: -; cdr3_nt: TGTGCCAGTAGTCTCCGGGACAGAAGCACAGATACGCAGTATTTT; cdr3_aa: CASSLRDRSTDTQYF
v_call: TRBV4-3; d_call: TRBD2; j_call: TRBJ2-1; clone_size: once; cdr3_nt: TGCGCCAGCAGCCAAGATCGCGGGGGGTACAATGAGCAGTTCTTC; cdr3_aa: CASSQDRGGYNEQFF
v_call: TRBV15; d_call: -; j_call: TRBJ1-2; clone_size: -; cdr3_nt: TGTGCCACCAGCAGAGATGTGGGGATACGAGGCTATGGCTACACCTTC; cdr3_aa: CATSRDVGIRGYGYTF
v_call: TRBV4-2; d_call: TRBD1; j_call: TRBJ1-2; clone_size: -; cdr3_nt: TGTGCCAGCAGCCAAGCGTCGGGACAGAGCTATGGCTACACCTTC; cdr3_aa: CASSQASGQSYGYTF
v_call: TRBV7-9; d_call: TRBD1; j_call: TRBJ2-5; clone_size: -; cdr3_nt: TGTGCCAGCAGGGATGGGACAGGCTGGGAGACCCAGTACTTC; cdr3_aa: CASRDGTGWETQYF
v_call: TRBV6-5; d_call: -; j_call: TRBJ1-1; clone_size: -; cdr3_nt: TGTGCCAGCAGCTTTGCGGCGATGAACACTGAAGCTTTCTTT; cdr3_aa: CASSFAAMNTEAFF
v_call: TRBV7-3; d_call: -; j_call: TRBJ2-5; clone_size: few; cdr3_nt: TGTGCCAGCAGTCAGCAGAGGACGGAGACCCAGTACTTC; cdr3_aa: CASSQQRTETQYF
v_call: TRBV2; d_call: -; j_call: TRBJ1-5; clone_size: once; cdr3_nt: TGTGCCAGCAGTGAAAGGGGGAATCAGCCCCAGCATTTT; cdr3_aa: CASSERGNQPQHF
v_call: TRBV30; d_call: -; j_call: TRBJ1-6; clone_size: -; cdr3_nt: TGTGCCTGGAGTGAATTTAATTCACCCCTCCACTTT; cdr3_aa: CAWSEFNSPLHF
v_call: TRBV19; d_call: TRBD1; j_call: TRBJ1-5; clone_size: -; cdr3_nt: TGTGCCAGTAGTATAGGACAGGGTGGTCAGCCCCAGCATTTT; cdr3_aa: CASSIGQGGQPQHF